This T cell receptor (beta chain) was identified in a study of response to subunit inactivated influenza vaccine. V dropped 5 bases and J dropped 3; count of bases not matched to a gene: 3. The length of the CDR3 is 13 residues. CDR1 is DFQATT, CDR2 SNEGSKA, per germline (reference sequence). Via MiXCR, TCRdb re-called the RT-PCR reads, giving one row per CDR3 protein. The top ten hold roughly 10% of the sample, which has under 850,000 distinct CDR3 sequences, roughly 18% seen once. Here the sequenced sample was PBMCs from blood, taken roughly 5 days after vaccination. The receptor was derived from a middle-aged man who received an inactivated influenza vaccine. This chain connects TRBV20-1 to TRBJ1-3, with 8 positions matching TRBD1. The CDR3 DNA reads TGCAGTGCTTCAGGGGGCAATGGAAACACCATATATTTT. Translating it yields CSASGGNGNTIYF.